Shown below are 14 T cell receptor beta chains from a single sample sequenced in a study of graft-versus-host responses after intestinal transplantation. Their antigens remain unidentified. Sequenced by immunoSEQ multiplex PCR; TCRdb stores in-frame clones only, minus some. The sample has 130,000 or so clones; over 85% are singletons. Here the sequenced sample was unstimulated CD4+ T cells sorted from spleen or lymph node cells, taken before intestinal transplant. Receptors were obtained from a human donor who received an intestinal transplant.

This chain joins TRBV2 and TRBJ2-1; TRBD2 might be the D (5 bases). The CDR3 contains 13 residues. CDR1 and CDR2 (germline): SNHLY, FYNNEI. V was clipped by 10 bases and J by 2 bases, with 12 bases between them. CDR3 DNA: TGTGCCACCCAGATAGCGACCTACAATGAGCAGTTCTTC. It specifies CATQIATYNEQFF.

The gene calls are TRBV29-1 and TRBJ1-1; D call uncertain. The CDR3 is 11 residues long. The V gene's germline CDR1 is SQVTM and CDR2 ANQGSEA. V lost 8 bases, J lost 5 bases, and 12 bases lay in between. The DNA of the CDR3 is TGCAGCTCAGGCTGGGGAACTGAAGCTTTCTTT. It encodes CSSGWGTEAFF.

V is TRBV20-1 and J is TRBJ1-2, with D perhaps TRBD1 (6 bases). V dropped 6 bases and J dropped 7 bases, with 12 bases sitting between them. This CDR3 has 11 residues. Germline-derived CDR1 and CDR2 are DFQATT and SNEGSKA (reference sequence). For the CDR3, the DNA is TGCAGTGCCCACGGGGGCCCTGGCTACACCTTC. It yields the protein CSAHGGPGYTF.

The rearrangement links TRBV28 to TRBJ2-3, with TRBD2 as a possible D gene (6 bases). Trimming stripped 5 bases from V and 7 bases from J, with 13 bases between. The germline gives CDR1 MDHEN, CDR2 SYDVKM. The CDR3 runs to 13 residues. In nucleotides, the CDR3 is TGTGCCAGCAGTATAGCGGATACTCATACGCAGTATTTT. This codes for CASSIADTHTQYF.

V and J are TRBV11-2 and TRBJ2-6; no reliable D call. CDR3 length equals 16 residues. The germline gives CDR1 SGHAT, CDR2 FQNNGV. V lost 3 bases and J 2 bases, leaving 11 bases between the germline ends. CDR3 DNA: TGTGCCAGCAGCTTCGGTACCGATCCTGGGGCCAACGTCCTGACTTTC. Translation gives CASSFGTDPGANVLTF.

The V call is TRBV10-3, the J call TRBJ2-7; D gene unclear. CDR1 is ENHRY and CDR2 is SYGVKD in the germline V gene. This CDR3 spans 12 amino acids. V was trimmed by 2 bases and J by 5 bases, leaving 7 bases between them. CDR3 protein: CAISENLNEQYF. The CDR3, as DNA: TGTGCCATCAGTGAGAATCTCAACGAGCAGTACTTC.

In the case of this clone: Other nucleotide sequences in the sample specify the same CDR3. The rearrangement uses TRBV18 and TRBJ1-5; the match to TRBD1 covers 7 bases. The CDR3 covers 14 residues. Germline CDR1 and CDR2: KGHSH and LQKENI. V lost 3 bases, J lost 5 bases, and 4 bases stayed unmatched. As DNA, the CDR3 is TGTGCCAGCTCACCGAGACAGGGTGATCAGCCCCAGCATTTT. Its protein is CASSPRQGDQPQHF.

The chain links TRBV19 to TRBJ1-6, with D uncertain. V lost 7 bases and J 8 bases, leaving 9 bases between the germline ends. CDR3 length equals 12 residues. Looked up from germline, CDR1 is LNHDA and CDR2 is SQIVND (reference sequence). The CDR3 region is CASKIQDSPLHF. For the CDR3, the DNA is TGTGCCAGTAAAATTCAAGATTCACCCCTCCACTTT.

This rearrangement joins TRBV19 to TRBJ2-2; D is perhaps TRBD1 or TRBD2 (6 bases each). The V gene's germline CDR1 is LNHDA and CDR2 SQIVND (reference sequence). The CDR3 sequence is 17 residues long. Deletions cut 5 bases from V and 0 bases from J, with 16 bases between. The CDR3 loop is CASSRLWGAANTGELFF. Here the CDR3 DNA reads TGTGCCAGTAGTCGCTTGTGGGGGGCCGCGAACACCGGGGAGCTGTTTTTT.

The chain recombines TRBV9 with TRBJ1-2; 7 nucleotides agree with TRBD1. The CDR3 length is 13 residues. The germline V gene has CDR1 SGDLS and CDR2 YYNGEE. Losses at the gene ends were 3 bases for V and 2 bases for J; bases not matched to a gene: 1. The CDR3 sequence: CASSEGQNYGYTF. Here the CDR3 DNA reads TGTGCCAGCAGCGAGGGACAGAACTATGGCTACACCTTC.

This chain uses TRBV25-1 with TRBJ2-7; 10 bases fit TRBD1. The V gene end was trimmed by 6 bases and the J gene end by 3 bases; junction bases not matched to a gene: 2. Germline CDR1 reads MGHDK; CDR2 reads SYGVNS. This CDR3 has 13 residues. The CDR3, as DNA: TGTGCCAGCAGGAGGACAGGGGGCTACGAGCAGTACTTC. Its translation is CASRRTGGYEQYF.

V is TRBV11-1 and J is TRBJ2-3; 15 positions agree with TRBD2. The germline gives CDR1 SGHAT, CDR2 FQDESV (reference sequence). Trimming took 3 bases from V and 3 from J; bases not matched to a gene: 4. The CDR3 is 17 residues long. The DNA for the CDR3 is TGTGCCAGCAGCTTTCGGACTAGCGGGGGGGCAACAGATACGCAGTATTTT. It yields the protein CASSFRTSGGATDTQYF.

This clone occurred once. V usage is TRBV5-3 and J usage is TRBJ1-6; no reliable D call. TRBV5-3 is placed among ORFs of uncertain function. Trimming removed 4 bases at V and 12 bases at J, with 23 bases between. The CDR3 runs 16 residues. CDR3 region: CARSLARRVYLRPLHF. CDR3 DNA: TGTGCCAGAAGCCTGGCCCGGCGGGTCTACCTGAGACCCCTCCACTTT.

The chain couples TRBV15 to TRBJ2-2; 8 bases fit TRBD2. Losses at the gene ends were 1 base for V and 2 bases for J; bases not matched to a gene: 3. This CDR3 has 16 amino acids. Germline V CDR1 and CDR2: LNHNV, YYDKDF (reference sequence). As DNA, the CDR3 is TGTGCCACCAGCAGAGGCGGGGGGAGTAACACCGGGGAGCTGTTTTTT. Protein: CATSRGGGSNTGELFF.